These 25 T cell receptor beta chains were sequenced from one sample in a study of T cells in Graves' hyperthyroidism and ophthalmopathy. The investigators amplified TCR beta CDR3 regions from RNA transcripts. The HTBI primer set drove a first-round RT-PCR of the TCR CDR3. TCRdb processed the multiplex PCR reads anew with MiXCR; each CDR3 protein has one entry. The data hold 350,000 to 450,000 distinct CDR3 sequences, with 11% to 15% observed a single time. Sequenced material: blood. The origin of the receptors is a man aged 50 to 60 with Graves' ophthalmopathy.

The chain has TRBV19 and TRBJ1-1; no reliable D call. The CDR3 consists of 13 residues. Looked up from germline, CDR1 is LNHDA and CDR2 is SQIVND (reference sequence). V was cut by 4 bases and J by 1 base, with 7 bases left in between. CDR3 region: CASSSQANTEAFF. The CDR3 nucleotides are TGTGCCAGTAGTAGTCAGGCGAACACTGAAGCTTTCTTT.

This clonotype was detected ten times or more. CDR3 loop: CASSTEGGPVAKNIQYF. In DNA form, the CDR3 reads TGCGCCAGCAGCACCGAGGGAGGGCCGGTTGCCAAAAACATTCAGTACTTC. This chain links TRBV5-1 with TRBJ2-4, with 7 bases that match TRBD2. CDR1 is SGHRS, CDR2 YFSETQ, per germline. The CDR3 has 17 amino acids. Losses at the gene ends were 4 bases for V and 1 base for J; bases not matched to a gene: 11.

The chain links TRBV4-1 to TRBJ2-1, with 10 nucleotides matching TRBD2. The V gene end was trimmed by 3 bases and the J gene end by 3 bases; junction bases not matched to a gene: 2. Looked up from germline, CDR1 is MGHRA and CDR2 is YSYEKL. The CDR3 covers 15 residues. In DNA form, the CDR3 reads TGCGCCAGCAGCCACACTAGCGGGGTCTACAATGAGCAGTTCTTC. This encodes CASSHTSGVYNEQFF.

This clonotype was counted many times. The chain has TRBV7-9 and TRBJ1-1, with TRBD1 identical over 10 bases. J lost 4 bases, V lost 5 bases, and 4 bases had no gene match. The CDR3 sequence is 14 residues long. In germline, CDR1 is SEHNR, CDR2 FQNEAQ (reference sequence). Here the CDR3 reads CASSGTGVVTEAFF. In DNA, the CDR3 is TGTGCCAGCAGCGGGACAGGGGTAGTCACTGAAGCTTTCTTT. Together with reference TRBV7-9 and TRBJ1-1, the CDR3 gives the full variable domain: DTGVSQNPRHKITKRGQNVTFRCDPISEHNRLYWYRQTLGQGPEFLTYFQNEAQLEKSRLLSDRFSAERPKGSFSTLEIQRTEQGDSAMYLCASSGTGVVTEAFFGQGTRLTVV.

This clonotype was found many times. This chain connects TRBV12-3 or TRBV12-4 to TRBJ2-7, with no clear D. The CDR3 consists of 11 residues. The ends were cut back, 5 bases at V and 7 bases at J, with 9 bases in the middle. The CDR3: CASSPRGEQYF. CDR3 in DNA: TGTGCCAGCAGTCCTCGAGGAGAGCAGTACTTC.

This clonotype was counted ten times or more. The V call is TRBV2, the J call TRBJ2-7; TRBD1 aligns across 7 bases. The V and J ends lost 7 bases and 5 bases, in that order; junction bases with no gene match: 8. There are 13 residues in the CDR3. The germline gives CDR1 SNHLY, CDR2 FYNNEI. CDR3 in DNA: TGTGCCAGCAAAAGACAGGGTATCGACGAGCAGTACTTC. Translating gives CASKRQGIDEQYF. The full variable domain, completed using reference TRBV2 and TRBJ2-7, is EPEVTQTPSHQVTQMGQEVILRCVPISNHLYFYWYRQILGQKVEFLVSFYNNEISEKSEIFDDQFSVERPDGSNFTLKIRSTKLEDSAMYFCASKRQGIDEQYFGPGTRLTVT.

This clonotype was counted many times. The V call is TRBV20-1, the J call TRBJ2-1; 10 bases are shared with TRBD2. This CDR3 has 17 amino acids. Germline values: CDR1 DFQATT, CDR2 SNEGSKA (reference sequence). V trimming: 3 bases; J trimming: 4 bases; junction bases outside the gene matches: 12. CDR3 nucleotide sequence: TGCAGTGCTAGTTCGTCTAGCGGGAGTCTCTTTTACAATGAGCAGTTCTTC. Its protein is CSASSSSGSLFYNEQFF.

This clonotype was picked up many times. This chain uses TRBV19 with TRBJ1-1; no firm D call. CDR1 LNHDA and CDR2 SQIVND come from the germline V gene (reference sequence). Trimming pared 4 bases from V and 0 bases from J, leaving 12 bases between. The CDR3 spans 15 residues. DNA for the CDR3: TGTGCCAGTAGTACAAAACCACGCATGAACACTGAAGCTTTCTTT. Protein product: CASSTKPRMNTEAFF.

This clonotype was found a few times. The rearrangement uses TRBV27 and TRBJ1-2; 7 bases match TRBD1. Unmatched junction bases numbered 5, after V lost 0 bases and J lost 4 bases. The CDR3 covers 15 residues. Germline V gives CDR1 MNHEY, CDR2 SMNVEV (reference sequence). In DNA, the CDR3 is TGTGCCAGCAGTTTATCTAAGGGGGCCCTCTATGGCTACACCTTC. Amino acids: CASSLSKGALYGYTF.

This clonotype was detected ten times or more. The germline gene is not matched at one end of the junction; a read error may be the cause. The CDR3 sequence is CATRLASSEQYF. The CDR3 nucleotides are TGTGCCACCAGATTAGCGTCCTCCGAGCAGTACTTC. V usage is TRBV28 and J usage is TRBJ2-7, with D possibly being TRBD2 (5 bases). There are 12 residues in the CDR3. Germline CDR1 reads MDHEN; CDR2 reads SYDVKM. Complete variable domain (other parts from reference TRBV28 and TRBJ2-7): DVKVTQSSRYLVKRTGEKVFLECVQDMDHENMFWYRQDPGLGLRLIYFSYDVKMKEKGDIPEGYSVSREKKERFSLILESASTNQTSMYLCATRLASSEQYFGPGTRLTVT.

This clonotype was found many times. This sequence joins TRBV2 and TRBJ1-2, with D maybe TRBD1 (5 bases). The CDR3 is 12 residues long. Looked up from germline, CDR1 is SNHLY and CDR2 is FYNNEI. V lost 2 bases, J lost 7 bases, and 8 bases lay in between. Here the CDR3 reads CASSEQGSGYTF. CDR3 nucleotides: TGTGCCAGCAGTGAACAGGGCTCTGGCTACACCTTC.

This clonotype has a count of ten or more. V usage is TRBV2 and J usage is TRBJ2-5; TRBD1 agrees at 7 bases. CDR1 SNHLY and CDR2 FYNNEI come from the germline V gene. Trimming removed 6 bases from V and 1 base from J; junction bases left unmatched: 11. The CDR3 is 16 amino acids. The CDR3 coding sequence is TGTGCCAGCAGCCCCGACAGGGTTATAGGCCAAGAGACCCAGTACTTC. Its translation: CASSPDRVIGQETQYF. Full variable domain (remainder filled in from reference TRBV2 and TRBJ2-5): EPEVTQTPSHQVTQMGQEVILRCVPISNHLYFYWYRQILGQKVEFLVSFYNNEISEKSEIFDDQFSVERPDGSNFTLKIRSTKLEDSAMYFCASSPDRVIGQETQYFGPGTRLLVL.

The V gene is TRBV10-2, the J gene TRBJ2-1; 8 positions match TRBD2. Germline V lookup: CDR1 WSHSY, CDR2 SAAADI. CDR3 length equals 15 residues. The trim removed 1 base at V and 8 bases at J, leaving 7 bases unmatched. The CDR3 coding sequence is TGCGCCAGCAGTGAGTTGGTAGCGGGACGCCATGAGCAGTTCTTC. The encoded protein is CASSELVAGRHEQFF.

This clonotype turned up a few times. V and J are TRBV19 and TRBJ2-2; 9 nucleotides match TRBD2. In germline, CDR1 is LNHDA, CDR2 SQIVND (reference sequence). The CDR3 contains 18 residues. Trimming at V came to 7 bases and at J to 2 bases, leaving 14 bases not matched to a gene. CDR3 amino acids: CASKRGIAGVPNTGELFF. The CDR3 DNA sequence: TGTGCCAGTAAAAGGGGAATAGCGGGAGTTCCCAACACCGGGGAGCTGTTTTTT.

A few counts support this clonotype. V is TRBV25-1 and J is TRBJ2-7, with 11 bases identical to TRBD2. Germline V gene lookup returns CDR1 MGHDK and CDR2 SYGVNS. CDR3 length: 16 residues. With 4 bases clipped from V and 2 bases from J, the junction kept 7 bases outside the gene matches. The CDR3 DNA reads TGTGCCAGCAGTGGGAAGACTAGCGGGACCACCTACGAGCAGTACTTC. Protein product: CASSGKTSGTTYEQYF.

V and J are TRBV6-1 and TRBJ2-2; TRBD2 might be the D (6 bases). This CDR3 has 13 amino acids. V dropped 6 bases and J dropped 7 bases, with 12 bases sitting between them. Germline CDR1 is MNHNS and CDR2 is SASEGT. Here the CDR3 reads CASSNAGIGELFF. DNA of the CDR3: TGTGCCAGCAGCAACGCGGGGATCGGGGAGCTGTTTTTT.

This clonotype was detected a few times. DNA for the CDR3: TGCGCCAGCAGCTCAGAAACGCAGGGGCGCGGGGCCAACGTCCTGACTTTC. It encodes CASSSETQGRGANVLTF. The chain uses TRBV5-1 and TRBJ2-6; tentative D call: TRBD1 (6 bases). The CDR3 totals 17 residues. Trimming removed 3 bases at V and 4 bases at J, with 17 bases between. Per germline, CDR1 SGHRS and CDR2 YFSETQ.

This clonotype is a singleton in its sample. A much larger clonotype is one base distant, so this may be a read error. The chain is built from TRBV7-9 and TRBJ2-1; 15 bases fit TRBD2. CDR1 and CDR2 (germline): SEHNR, FQNEAQ (reference sequence). The CDR3 sequence is 18 residues long. CDR3 sequence (DNA): TGTGCCAGCAGCTTCGGACTAGCGGGAGGGACCGGGTACAATGAGCAGTCCTTC. Residues: CASSFGLAGGTGYNEQSF. Using reference TRBV7-9 and TRBJ2-1 for the parts outside the CDR3, the full variable domain is DTGVSQNPRHKITKRGQNVTFRCDPISEHNRLYWYRQTLGQGPEFLTYFQNEAQLEKSRLLSDRFSAERPKGSFSTLEIQRTEQGDSAMYLCASSFGLAGGTGYNEQSFGPGTRLTVL.

Ten or more counts support this clonotype. The gene calls are TRBV3-1 and TRBJ2-7, with 9 bases that match TRBD1. The CDR3 length is 15 residues. The germline V gene encodes CDR1 LGHDT and CDR2 YNNKEL (reference sequence). V was clipped by 4 bases and J by 2 bases; unmatched bases: 6. CDR3 coding DNA: TGTGCCAGCAGCCTAGGACAGGGGAAGCCCTACGAGCAGTACTTC. As protein: CASSLGQGKPYEQYF.

This clonotype was observed a handful of times. The rearrangement uses TRBV7-2 and TRBJ1-3; D is unclear. In germline, CDR1 is SGHTA, CDR2 FQGNSA. The CDR3 length is 16 residues. Trimming stripped 0 bases from V and 4 bases from J, with 13 bases between. The CDR3 region is CASSLAGTLGGNTIYF. In DNA form, the CDR3 reads TGTGCCAGCAGCTTAGCGGGCACCTTGGGGGGAAACACCATATATTTT.

This chain uses TRBV5-1 with TRBJ2-6; D remains unclear. CDR1 is SGHRS and CDR2 is YFSETQ in the germline V gene. The CDR3 contains 15 residues. With 2 bases removed from V and 0 bases from J, the gap between germline ends came to 6 bases. The CDR3 DNA reads as TGCGCCAGCAGCTTCGACACCTCTGGGGCCAACGTCCTGACTTTC. Amino acid sequence: CASSFDTSGANVLTF.

This clonotype was picked up many times. V and J are TRBV24-1 and TRBJ2-1, with D maybe TRBD1 (6 bases). The CDR3 length is 16 residues. Germline V gene sequence: CDR1 KGHDR, CDR2 SFDVKD. V was pared by 3 bases and J by 0 bases, with 11 bases between. The DNA of the CDR3 is TGTGCCACCAGTGATCCGGGGACATTCTCCTACAATGAGCAGTTCTTC. It translates to CATSDPGTFSYNEQFF.

This clonotype was counted many times. The rearrangement links TRBV5-8 to TRBJ1-1, with a weak D call TRBD1 (5 bases). This CDR3 has 14 amino acids. Germline V gene sequence: CDR1 SGHTS, CDR2 YDEGEE. V lost 3 bases and J 4 bases, leaving 13 bases between the germline ends. The CDR3 nucleotides are TGTGCCAGCAGCTCTGAGGGGCTGATCACTGAAGCTTTCTTT. Translated: CASSSEGLITEAFF.

This clonotype was seen repeatedly, ten times or more. The chain couples TRBV6-2 or TRBV6-3 to TRBJ2-1, with 13 bases lining up with TRBD2. There are 14 residues in the CDR3. V shed 6 bases, J shed 6 bases, and the junction held 2 bases outside the gene matches. Germline CDR1 MNHEY, CDR2 SVGEGT. CDR3 loop: CASSGTSGTNEQFF. Here the CDR3 DNA reads TGTGCCAGCAGCGGGACTAGCGGGACCAATGAGCAGTTCTTC.

This clonotype was observed a few times. This rearrangement joins TRBV19 to TRBJ1-5; 9 bases fit TRBD1. This CDR3 has 18 amino acids. V shed 3 bases, J shed 1 base, and the junction held 10 bases outside the gene matches. The germline gives CDR1 LNHDA, CDR2 SQIVND (reference sequence). DNA for the CDR3: TGTGCCAGTAGTATGGGGACAGCACAGGGGGCGAGCAATCAGCCCCAGCATTTT. It codes for CASSMGTAQGASNQPQHF.